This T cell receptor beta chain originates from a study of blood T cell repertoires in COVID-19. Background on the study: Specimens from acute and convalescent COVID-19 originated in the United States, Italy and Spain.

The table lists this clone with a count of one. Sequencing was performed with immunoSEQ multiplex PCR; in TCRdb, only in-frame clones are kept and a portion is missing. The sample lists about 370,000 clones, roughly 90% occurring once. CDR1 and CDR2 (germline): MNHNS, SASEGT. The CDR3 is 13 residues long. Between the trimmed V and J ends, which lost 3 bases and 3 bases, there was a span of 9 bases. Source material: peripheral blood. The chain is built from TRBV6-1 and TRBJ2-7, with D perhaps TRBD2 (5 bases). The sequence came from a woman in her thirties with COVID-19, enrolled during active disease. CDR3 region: CASSDAGIYEQYF. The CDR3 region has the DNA TGTGCCAGCAGTGATGCGGGTATCTACGAGCAGTACTTC.